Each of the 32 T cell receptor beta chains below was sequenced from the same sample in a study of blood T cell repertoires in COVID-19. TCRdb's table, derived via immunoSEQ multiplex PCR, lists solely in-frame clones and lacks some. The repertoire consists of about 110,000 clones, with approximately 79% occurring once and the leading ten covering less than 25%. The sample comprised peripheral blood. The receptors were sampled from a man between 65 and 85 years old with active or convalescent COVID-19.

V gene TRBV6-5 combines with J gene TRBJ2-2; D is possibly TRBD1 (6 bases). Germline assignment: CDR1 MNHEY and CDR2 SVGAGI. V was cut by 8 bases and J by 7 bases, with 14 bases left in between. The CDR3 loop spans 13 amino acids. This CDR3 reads CASEQGSRGELFF. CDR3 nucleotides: TGTGCCAGCGAACAGGGTTCCCGCGGGGAGCTGTTTTTT.

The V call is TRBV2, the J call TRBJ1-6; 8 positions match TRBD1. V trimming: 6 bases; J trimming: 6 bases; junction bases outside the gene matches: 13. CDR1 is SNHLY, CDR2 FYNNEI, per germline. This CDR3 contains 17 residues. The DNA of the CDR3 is TGTGCCAGCAGCGTGGGCAGGACAGGGAGTTCTAATTCACCCCTCCACTTT. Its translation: CASSVGRTGSSNSPLHF.

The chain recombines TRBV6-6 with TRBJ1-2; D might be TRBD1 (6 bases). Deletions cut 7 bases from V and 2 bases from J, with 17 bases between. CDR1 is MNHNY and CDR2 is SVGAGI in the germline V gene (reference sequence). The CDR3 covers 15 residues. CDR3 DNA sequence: TGTGCCAGCACCGAGCCCGCACAGGGAAACTATGGCTACACCTTC. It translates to CASTEPAQGNYGYTF.

The DNA of the CDR3 is TGTGCCAGCAGTTACCGGGACAGGGGCTATGGCTACACCTTC. It encodes CASSYRDRGYGYTF. The V and J genes are TRBV6-5 and TRBJ1-2; 10 bases are a match to TRBD1. This CDR3 has 14 amino acids. Trimming removed 2 bases from V and 4 bases from J; junction bases left unmatched: 1. The germline V gene has CDR1 MNHEY and CDR2 SVGAGI.

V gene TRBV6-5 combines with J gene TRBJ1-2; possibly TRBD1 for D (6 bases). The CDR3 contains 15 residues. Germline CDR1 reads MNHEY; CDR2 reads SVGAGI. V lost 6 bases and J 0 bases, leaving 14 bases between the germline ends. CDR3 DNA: TGTGCCAGCAGGGTTTACAGGGAAGCTAACTATGGCTACACCTTC. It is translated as CASRVYREANYGYTF.

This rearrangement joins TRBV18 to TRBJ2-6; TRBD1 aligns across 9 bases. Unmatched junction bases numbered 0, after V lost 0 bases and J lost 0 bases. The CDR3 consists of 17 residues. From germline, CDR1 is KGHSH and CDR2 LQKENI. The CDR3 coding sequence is TGTGCCAGCTCACCACCGGGACAGGGCTCTGGGGCCAACGTCCTGACTTTC. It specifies CASSPPGQGSGANVLTF.

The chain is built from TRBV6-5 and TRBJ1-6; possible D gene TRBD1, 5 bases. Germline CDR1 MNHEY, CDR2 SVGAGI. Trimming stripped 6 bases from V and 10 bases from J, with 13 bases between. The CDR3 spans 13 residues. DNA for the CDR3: TGTGCCAGCAGCTCCAGGGAAACCTCACCCCTCCACTTT. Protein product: CASSSRETSPLHF.

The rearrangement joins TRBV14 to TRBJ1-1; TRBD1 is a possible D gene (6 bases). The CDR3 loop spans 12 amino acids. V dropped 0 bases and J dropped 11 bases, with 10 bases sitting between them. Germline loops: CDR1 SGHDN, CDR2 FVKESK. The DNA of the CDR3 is TGTGCCAGCAGCCAAGACACAGGGAAGGCTTTCTTT. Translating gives CASSQDTGKAFF.

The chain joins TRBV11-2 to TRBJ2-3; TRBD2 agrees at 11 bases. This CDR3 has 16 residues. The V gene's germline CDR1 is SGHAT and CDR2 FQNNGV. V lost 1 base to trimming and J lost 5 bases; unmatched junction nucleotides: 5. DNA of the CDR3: TGTGCCAGCAGCTTAGGCCTAGCGGGAGGTATAGATACGCAGTATTTT. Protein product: CASSLGLAGGIDTQYF.

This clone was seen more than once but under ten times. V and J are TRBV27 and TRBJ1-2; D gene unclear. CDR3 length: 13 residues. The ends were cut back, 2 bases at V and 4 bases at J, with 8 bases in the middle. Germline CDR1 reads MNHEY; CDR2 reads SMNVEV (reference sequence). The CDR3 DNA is TGTGCCAGCAGTTTACGAGGGATCTATGGCTACACCTTC. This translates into CASSLRGIYGYTF.

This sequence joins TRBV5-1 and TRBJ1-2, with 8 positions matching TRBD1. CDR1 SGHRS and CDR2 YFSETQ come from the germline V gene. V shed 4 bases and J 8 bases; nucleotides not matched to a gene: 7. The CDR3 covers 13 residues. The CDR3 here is CASSPTGDGGYTF. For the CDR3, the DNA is TGCGCCAGCAGCCCGACAGGGGACGGGGGCTACACCTTC.

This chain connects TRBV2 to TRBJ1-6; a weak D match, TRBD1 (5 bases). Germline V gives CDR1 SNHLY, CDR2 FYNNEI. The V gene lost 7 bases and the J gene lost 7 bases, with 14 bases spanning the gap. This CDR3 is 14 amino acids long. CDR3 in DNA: TGTGCCAGCATCCTCGACAGCCTAAATTCACCCCTCCACTTT. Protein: CASILDSLNSPLHF.

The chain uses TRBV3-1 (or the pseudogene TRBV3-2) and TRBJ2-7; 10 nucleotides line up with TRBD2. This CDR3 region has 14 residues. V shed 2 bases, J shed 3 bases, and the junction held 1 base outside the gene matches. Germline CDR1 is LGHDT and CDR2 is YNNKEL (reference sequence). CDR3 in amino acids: CASSQSSGGYEQYF. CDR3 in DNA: TGTGCCAGCAGCCAATCTAGCGGGGGCTACGAGCAGTACTTC.

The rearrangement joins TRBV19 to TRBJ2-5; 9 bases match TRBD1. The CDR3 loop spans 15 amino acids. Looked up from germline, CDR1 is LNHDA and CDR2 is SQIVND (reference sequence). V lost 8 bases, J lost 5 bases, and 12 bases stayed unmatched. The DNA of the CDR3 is TGTGCCAGTTCGCTCAGGACAGGGGAAAGGGAGACCCAGTACTTC. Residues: CASSLRTGERETQYF. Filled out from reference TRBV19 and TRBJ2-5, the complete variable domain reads DGGITQSPKYLFRKEGQNVTLSCEQNLNHDAMYWYRQDPGQGLRLIYYSQIVNDFQKGDIAEGYSVSREKKESFPLTVTSAQKNPTAFYLCASSLRTGERETQYFGPGTRLLVL.

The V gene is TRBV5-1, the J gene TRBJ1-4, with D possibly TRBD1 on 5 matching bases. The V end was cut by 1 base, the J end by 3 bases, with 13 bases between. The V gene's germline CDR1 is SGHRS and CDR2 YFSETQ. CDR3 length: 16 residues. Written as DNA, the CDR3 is TGCGCCAGCAGCTTGCTTGGGGCAGGGTCTAATGAAAAACTGTTTTTT. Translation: CASSLLGAGSNEKLFF.

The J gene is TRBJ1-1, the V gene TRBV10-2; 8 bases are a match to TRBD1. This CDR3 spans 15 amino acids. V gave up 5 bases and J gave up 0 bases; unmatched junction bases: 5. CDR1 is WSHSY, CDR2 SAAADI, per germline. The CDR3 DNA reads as TGCGCCAGCAGTCCCGGACAGGGATTGAACACTGAAGCTTTCTTT. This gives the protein CASSPGQGLNTEAFF.

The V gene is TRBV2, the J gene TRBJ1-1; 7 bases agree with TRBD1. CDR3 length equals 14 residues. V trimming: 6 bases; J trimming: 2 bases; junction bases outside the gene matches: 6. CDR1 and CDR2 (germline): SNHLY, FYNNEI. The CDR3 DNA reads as TGTGCCAGCAGACAGAGGGGGCAAAACACTGAAGCTTTCTTT. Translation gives CASRQRGQNTEAFF.

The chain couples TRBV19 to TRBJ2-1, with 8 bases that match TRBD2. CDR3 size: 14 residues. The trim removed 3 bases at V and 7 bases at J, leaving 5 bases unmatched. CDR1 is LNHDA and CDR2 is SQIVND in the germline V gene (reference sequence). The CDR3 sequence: CASSISGNSNEQFF. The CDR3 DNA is TGTGCCAGTAGTATTAGCGGGAATTCGAATGAGCAGTTCTTC.

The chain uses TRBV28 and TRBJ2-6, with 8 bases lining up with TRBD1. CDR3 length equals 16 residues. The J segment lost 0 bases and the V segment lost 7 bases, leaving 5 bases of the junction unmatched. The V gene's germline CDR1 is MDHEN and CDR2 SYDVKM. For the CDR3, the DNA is TGTGCCAGCAAGAGGACAGGGAGCTCTGGGGCCAACGTCCTGACTTTC. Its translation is CASKRTGSSGANVLTF.

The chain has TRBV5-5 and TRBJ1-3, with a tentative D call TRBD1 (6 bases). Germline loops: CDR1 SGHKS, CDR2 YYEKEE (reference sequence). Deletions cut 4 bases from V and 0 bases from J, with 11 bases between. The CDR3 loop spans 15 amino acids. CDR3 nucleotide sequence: TGTGCCAGCAGCCAGGGACATTCCTCTGGAAACACCATATATTTT. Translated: CASSQGHSSGNTIYF. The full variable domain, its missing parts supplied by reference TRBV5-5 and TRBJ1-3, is DAGVTQSPTHLIKTRGQQVTLRCSPISGHKSVSWYQQVLGQGPQFIFQYYEKEERGRGNFPDRFSARQFPNYSSELNVNALLLGDSALYLCASSQGHSSGNTIYFGEGSWLTVV.

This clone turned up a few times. In nucleotides, the CDR3 is TGTGCCACCAGTACCCAGGGGGACCAGCCCCAGCATTTT. It encodes CATSTQGDQPQHF. This sequence joins TRBV24-1 and TRBJ1-5; TRBD1 matches 7 bases. V shed 6 bases and J 7 bases; nucleotides not matched to a gene: 5. This CDR3 has 13 amino acids. CDR1 KGHDR and CDR2 SFDVKD come from the germline V gene.

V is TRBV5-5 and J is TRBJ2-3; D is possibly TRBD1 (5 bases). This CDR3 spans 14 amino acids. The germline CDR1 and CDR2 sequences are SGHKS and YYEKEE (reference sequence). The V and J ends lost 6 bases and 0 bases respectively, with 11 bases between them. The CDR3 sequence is CASTPTASTDTQYF. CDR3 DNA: TGTGCCAGCACCCCGACAGCTAGCACAGATACGCAGTATTTT.

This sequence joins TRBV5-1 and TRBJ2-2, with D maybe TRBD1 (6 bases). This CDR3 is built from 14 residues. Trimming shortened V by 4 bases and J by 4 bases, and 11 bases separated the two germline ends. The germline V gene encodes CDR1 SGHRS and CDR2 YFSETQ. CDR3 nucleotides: TGCGCCAGCAGCCGCGGACAGATCACCGGGGAGCTGTTTTTT. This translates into CASSRGQITGELFF.

CDR3 nucleotide sequence: TGCGCCAGCAGCTTTTCGACAATCTCCTACGAGCAGTACTTC. Protein: CASSFSTISYEQYF. The chain carries TRBV5-1 and TRBJ2-7; D not certain. Germline V lookup: CDR1 SGHRS, CDR2 YFSETQ. The CDR3 extends over 14 amino acids. Between the trimmed V and J ends, which lost 2 bases and 0 bases, there was a span of 9 bases.

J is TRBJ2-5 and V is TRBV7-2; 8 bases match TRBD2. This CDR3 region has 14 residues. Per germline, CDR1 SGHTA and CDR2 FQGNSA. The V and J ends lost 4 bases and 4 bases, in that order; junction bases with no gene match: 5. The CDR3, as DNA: TGTGCCAGCAGCTACGCGGGGGGAGCAGAGACCCAGTACTTC. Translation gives CASSYAGGAETQYF.

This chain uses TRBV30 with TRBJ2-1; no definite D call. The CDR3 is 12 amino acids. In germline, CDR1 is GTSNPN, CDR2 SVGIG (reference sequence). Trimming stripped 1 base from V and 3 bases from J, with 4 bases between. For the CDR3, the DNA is TGTGCCTGGAGTGACTACTACAATGAGCAGTTCTTC. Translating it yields CAWSDYYNEQFF.

In DNA, the CDR3 is TGTGCCAGCAGCCATGAACAGGGCTCTGGAAACACCATATATTTT. Its protein product is CASSHEQGSGNTIYF. The chain has TRBV4-2 and TRBJ1-3, with D possibly TRBD1 on 6 matching bases. The germline V gene has CDR1 LGHNA and CDR2 YNFKEQ. There are 15 residues in the CDR3. The germline V and J ends were trimmed by 3 bases and 0 bases, with 9 bases remaining between them.

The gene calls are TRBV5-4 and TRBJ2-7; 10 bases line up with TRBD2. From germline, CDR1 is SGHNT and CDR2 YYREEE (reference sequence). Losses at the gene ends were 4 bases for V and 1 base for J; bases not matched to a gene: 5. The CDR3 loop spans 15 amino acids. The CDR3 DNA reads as TGTGCCAGCAGCCCAACTAGCGGGACATCCTACGAGCAGTACTTC. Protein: CASSPTSGTSYEQYF.

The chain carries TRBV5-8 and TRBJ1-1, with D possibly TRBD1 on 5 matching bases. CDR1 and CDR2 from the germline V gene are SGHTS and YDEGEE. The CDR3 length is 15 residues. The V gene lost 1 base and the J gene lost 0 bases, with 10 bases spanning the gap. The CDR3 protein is CASSLPLGVNTEAFF. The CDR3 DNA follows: TGTGCCAGCAGCTTGCCCCTAGGGGTGAACACTGAAGCTTTCTTT.

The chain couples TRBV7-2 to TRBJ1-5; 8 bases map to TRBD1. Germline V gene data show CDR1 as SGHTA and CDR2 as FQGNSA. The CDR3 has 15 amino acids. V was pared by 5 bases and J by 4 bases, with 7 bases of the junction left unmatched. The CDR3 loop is CASSADRQGNQPQHF. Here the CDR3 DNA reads TGTGCCAGCAGCGCCGACCGACAGGGGAATCAGCCCCAGCATTTT.

The CDR3 loop is CASSSRDRGRSNQPQHF. The DNA for the CDR3 is TGTGCCAGTAGTTCCCGGGACAGGGGTAGGAGCAATCAGCCCCAGCATTTT. The chain links TRBV19 to TRBJ1-5; TRBD1 matches 10 bases. CDR3 length equals 17 residues. In germline, CDR1 is LNHDA, CDR2 SQIVND (reference sequence). V lost 5 bases, J lost 1 base, and 8 bases stayed unmatched. The variable domain in full, with the rest retrieved from reference TRBV19 and TRBJ1-5, is DGGITQSPKYLFRKEGQNVTLSCEQNLNHDAMYWYRQDPGQGLRLIYYSQIVNDFQKGDIAEGYSVSREKKESFPLTVTSAQKNPTAFYLCASSSRDRGRSNQPQHFGDGTRLSIL.

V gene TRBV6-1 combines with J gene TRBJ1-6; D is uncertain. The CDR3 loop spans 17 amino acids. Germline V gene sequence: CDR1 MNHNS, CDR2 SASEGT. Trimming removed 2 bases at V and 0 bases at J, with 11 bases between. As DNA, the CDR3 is TGTGCCAGCAGTGAAAACCCGGGAAGCTCCTATAATTCACCCCTCCACTTT. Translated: CASSENPGSSYNSPLHF.